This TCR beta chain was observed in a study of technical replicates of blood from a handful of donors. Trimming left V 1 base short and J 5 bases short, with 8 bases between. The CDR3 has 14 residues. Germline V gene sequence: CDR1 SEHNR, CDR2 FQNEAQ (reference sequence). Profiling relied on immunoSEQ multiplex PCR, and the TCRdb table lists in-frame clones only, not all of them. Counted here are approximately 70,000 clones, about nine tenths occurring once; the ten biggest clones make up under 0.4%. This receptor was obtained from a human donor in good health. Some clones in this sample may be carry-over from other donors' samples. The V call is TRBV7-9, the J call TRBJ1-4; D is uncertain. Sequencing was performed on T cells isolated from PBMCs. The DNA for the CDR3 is TGTGCCAGCAGCTTAGGGCAGTTAAATGAAAAACTGTTTTTT. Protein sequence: CASSLGQLNEKLFF.